The clone carrying this TCR beta chain was seen only once. Its antigen is unknown. Sequencing libraries made from TCR beta cDNA carried unique molecular identifiers. It was from roughly 1.1 to 9.2 million T cells that some 470,000 cDNA molecules came. Via MiXCR, TCRdb re-called the PCR reads, giving one row per CDR3 protein. The sample has fewer than 550,000 distinct CDR3 sequences, approximately 34% seen once. Trimming stripped 1 base from V and 1 base from J, with 8 bases between. Per the germline V gene, CDR1 is DFQATT and CDR2 is SNEGSKA (reference sequence). This CDR3 comprises 14 residues. This sample is drawn from a study of post-analysis software for immune sequencing data. Turning to the study itself: Some patients lacked subtype; others had relapsing-remitting, secondary progressive or progressive-relapsing disease. Study-level results: Patients had higher frequencies than controls of five or six TRBV segments, including TRBV5-6, TRBV5-1 and TRBV20-1. Controls' normalized Chao1 diversity significantly exceeded that of multiple sclerosis patients.

J is TRBJ2-1 and V is TRBV20-1; maybe TRBD2 (5 bases). Material for sequencing was blood. The source is a girl under 18 with multiple sclerosis. The CDR3: CSARGRQSYNEQFF. The CDR3, as DNA: TGCAGTGCTAGAGGGAGGCAGTCCTACAATGAGCAGTTCTTC.